A selection of T cell receptor beta chains follows, all from one sample in a study of shared clonotypes between healthy human individuals. Repertoires were generated with immunoSEQ multiplex PCR, while TCRdb's copy carries only in-frame clones and drops some. Here the sample spans roughly 570,000 clones, roughly 98% being singletons. The sequencing sample was made of naive CD8+ T cells sorted from blood. The receptors originated from a man between 25 and 39 years old in good health. CDR3s include the opening cysteine and the closing phenylalanine or tryptophan. D genes are given only for firm matches. Clone size, where shown, is once, few, many, or a class for clones that have expanded.

>TRBJ2-5|TRBV6-1|.|.|14
TGTGCCTCCAGAGGCAGGCTAAGTTTAGAGACCCAGTACTTC
CASRGRLSLETQYF
>TRBJ2-5|TRBV7-9|.|.|14
TGTGCCAGCAGCTTATCGGCAGGAGAAGAGACCCAGTACTTC
CASSLSAGEETQYF
>TRBJ2-2|TRBV4-3|.|TRBD1|14
TGCGCCAGCAGCCACGCGACAGGGACCGGGGAGCTGTTTTTT
CASSHATGTGELFF
>TRBJ2-7|TRBV28|.|TRBD2|15
TGTGCCAGCACACTGAAGCGGGAGGGCCTGTCCGAGCAGTACTTC
CASTLKREGLSEQYF
>TRBJ2-1|TRBV27|.|.|14
TGTGCCAGCAGCTCCGGGCTACAATACAATGAGCAGTTCTTC
CASSSGLQYNEQFF
>TRBJ2-2|TRBV27|.|.|14
TGTGCCAGCAGGCAAAGGTCCTATGCGGGGGAGCTGTTTTTT
CASRQRSYAGELFF
>TRBJ1-4|TRBV4-3|.|TRBD1|15
TGCGCCAGCAGCCAAGCGACAGGGGGGAATGAAAAACTGTTTTTT
CASSQATGGNEKLFF
>TRBJ2-1|TRBV19|.|.|15
TGTGCCAGTAGTATAGTGGCAGAACGTTACAATGAGCAGTTCTTC
CASSIVAERYNEQFF
>TRBJ2-3|TRBV5-4|.|.|16
TGTGCCAGCAGCTTAACCGGTTGGTGGAGCACAGATACGCAGTATTTT
CASSLTGWWSTDTQYF
>TRBJ2-5|TRBV7-2|.|TRBD2|13
TGTGCCAGCCGTTTTAGCGGGATAGAGACCCAGTACTTC
CASRFSGIETQYF
>TRBJ2-1|TRBV11-3|.|TRBD2|15
TGTGCCAGCAGCCCATCGGGACTAGCGGACAATGAGCAGTTCTTC
CASSPSGLADNEQFF
>TRBJ2-7|TRBV11-2|.|.|13
TGTGCCAGCAGCTTAGGGGGCGGATACGAGCAGTACTTC
CASSLGGGYEQYF
>TRBJ2-7|TRBV11-2|.|.|13
TGTGCCAGCAGCTTAAGTCGGACCTACGAGCAGTACTTC
CASSLSRTYEQYF
>TRBJ2-5|TRBV7-9|.|.|13
TGTGCCAGCAGCTTATCAGGAGAAGAGACCCAGTACTTC
CASSLSGEETQYF
>TRBJ2-1|TRBV7-6|.|.|15
TGTGCCAGCAGCTTCCGGGGGCTCGGATACAATGAGCAGTTCTTC
CASSFRGLGYNEQFF
>TRBJ2-7|TRBV5-5|.|TRBD1|17
TGTGCCAGCAGCGACCGGGACAGCCCCCAATTTTACTACGAGCAGTACTTC
CASSDRDSPQFYYEQYF
>TRBJ1-5|TRBV7-8|.|TRBD1|14
TGTGCCAGCAGCGCGCCAGGGGGACGTCAGCCCCAGCATTTT
CASSAPGGRQPQHF
>TRBJ2-7|TRBV27|.|.|12
TGTGCCAGCAGTTTAGGAGGATACGAGCAGTACTTC
CASSLGGYEQYF
>TRBJ1-1|TRBV7-8|once|.|15
TGTGCCAGCAGCTTAGCAGAAGAAGAGGGCTCTGAAGCTTTCTTT
CASSLAEEEGSEAFF
>TRBJ1-4|TRBV10-3|.|.|13
TGTGCCATCACGCAGGGGAGGGGTGAAAAACTGTTTTTT
CAITQGRGEKLFF
>TRBJ2-7|TRBV27|.|TRBD2|15
TGTGCCAGCAGTTCATCAACTAGCGGGAATTACGAGCAGTACTTC
CASSSSTSGNYEQYF
>TRBJ1-1|TRBV2|.|TRBD1|17
TGTGCCAGCAGGAGACAGGGGACCCTTACTATGAACACTGAAGCTTTCTTT
CASRRQGTLTMNTEAFF
>TRBJ2-1|TRBV28|.|.|12
TGTGCCAGCAGCTACTTTGATCGTGAGCAGTTCTTC
CASSYFDREQFF
>TRBJ2-2|TRBV7-6|.|TRBD1|15
TGTGCCAGCAGCTCCCGGGACAGGGGATGGGTGGAGCTGTTTTTT
CASSSRDRGWVELFF
>TRBJ2-3|TRBV29-1|.|TRBD1|13
TGCAGCGTTTTGACAGGGGGCACAGATACGCAGTATTTT
CSVLTGGTDTQYF
>TRBJ1-1|TRBV27|.|.|13
TGTGCCAGCAGGAAAGCCGGGTACACTGAAGCTTTCTTT
CASRKAGYTEAFF
>TRBJ2-1|TRBV28|.|TRBD2|15
TGTGCCAGCAGTAAGGGACTAGCGGTCTACAATGAGCAGTTCTTC
CASSKGLAVYNEQFF
>TRBJ1-5|TRBV2|.|.|16
TGTGCCAGCAGTGAAGCCGGGACTTCACTGAATCAGCCCCAGCATTTT
CASSEAGTSLNQPQHF
>TRBJ2-7|TRBV4-1|.|.|15
TGCGCCAGCAGCCAAGGTCCTGGGCTGAACTACGAGCAGTACTTC
CASSQGPGLNYEQYF
>TRBJ1-2|TRBV13|.|.|12
TGTGCCAGCAGCTTAGGCCTTGGCGGCTACACCTTC
CASSLGLGGYTF
>TRBJ1-2|TRBV7-3|.|.|14
TGTGCCAGCAGCTTAGAAGACAGAAACTATGGCTACACCTTC
CASSLEDRNYGYTF
>TRBJ2-3|TRBV29-1|.|TRBD2|14
TGCAGCGTTGAGCGGGGGGGGAGCACAGATACGCAGTATTTT
CSVERGGSTDTQYF
>TRBJ2-3|TRBV11-2|once|TRBD2|18
TGTGCCAGCAGCTTAGGACACACTAGCGGGGCCTCCACAGATACGCAGTATTTT
CASSLGHTSGASTDTQYF
>TRBJ2-1|TRBV27|.|TRBD2|17
TGTGCCAGCAGTCCTTCCCGGTGGACTAGCAGCTTCAATGAGCAGTTCTTC
CASSPSRWTSSFNEQFF
>TRBJ2-1|TRBV6-1|once|TRBD1|17
TGTGCCAGCAGTGACACCATGGGACAGGGGGTATTCAATGAGCAGTTCTTC
CASSDTMGQGVFNEQFF
>TRBJ1-2|TRBV9|.|.|13
TGTGCCAGCAGCGTAGGGGGTAACTATGGCTACACCTTC
CASSVGGNYGYTF
>TRBJ1-4|TRBV25-1|.|.|12
TGTGCCAGCAGTTACCTGGGAGAAAAACTGTTTTTT
CASSYLGEKLFF
>TRBJ2-4|TRBV30|.|.|11
TGTGCCTGGAGTGTAGGGAACATTCAGTACTTC
CAWSVGNIQYF
>TRBJ1-1|TRBV5-6|.|.|13
TGTGCCAGCAAAGACCAAGACAGGTATGAAGCTTTCTTT
CASKDQDRYEAFF
>TRBJ2-1|TRBV1|.|.|12
TGCACCAGCAGCCCCTACGGGAATGAGCAGTTCTTC
CTSSPYGNEQFF
>TRBJ2-5|TRBV28|.|.|16
TGTGCCAGCAGTTTGACCGGGACGGCGTACCAAGAGACCCAGTACTTC
CASSLTGTAYQETQYF
>TRBJ1-2|TRBV27|.|.|14
TGTGCCAGCAGTTCCCCCGGCCCAGGGGTAGGCTACACCTTC
CASSSPGPGVGYTF
>TRBJ1-2|TRBV10-3|.|TRBD1|14
TGTGCCATCAGTGAGACAGGGGATAACTATGGCTACACCTTC
CAISETGDNYGYTF
>TRBJ1-5|TRBV19|.|TRBD1|16
TGTGCCAGTAGGAAACCGGGACAGGGGAGCAATCAGCCCCAGCATTTT
CASRKPGQGSNQPQHF
>TRBJ2-1|TRBV5-1|.|TRBD2|16
TGCGCCAGCAGCCCAATACTAGCGCATTCCTACAATGAGCAGTTCTTC
CASSPILAHSYNEQFF
>TRBJ2-2|TRBV27|.|.|13
TGTGCCAGCAGTTTACTCACCACCGGGGAGCTGTTTTTT
CASSLLTTGELFF
>TRBJ2-5|TRBV15|.|.|13
TGTGCCACCAGCGGATGGACGGAAGAGACCCAGTACTTC
CATSGWTEETQYF
>TRBJ2-7|TRBV13|.|.|13
TGTGCCAGCAGCTTAGGCCAGGCGGGCGAGCAGTACTTC
CASSLGQAGEQYF
>TRBJ2-7|TRBV9|.|TRBD1|17
TGTGCCAGCAGCGTAGGGGCCGAGACAGGGTTTTGGGGCGAGCAGTACTTC
CASSVGAETGFWGEQYF
>TRBJ2-2|TRBV5-1|.|TRBD2|15
TGCGCCAGCAGCACATGGACTAGCGAGACCGGGGAGCTGTTTTTT
CASSTWTSETGELFF
>TRBJ2-2|TRBV13|.|.|14
TGTGCCAGCAAGGAGCAGTTGAACACCGGGGAGCTGTTTTTT
CASKEQLNTGELFF
>TRBJ2-7|TRBV7-9|.|TRBD2|15
TGTGCCAGCAGCCCTGGCGGGAGGTACCCCTACGAGCAGTACTTC
CASSPGGRYPYEQYF
>TRBJ2-2|TRBV27|.|.|14
TGTGCCAGCAGTCCAATACCCCCGTCCGGGGAGCTGTTTTTT
CASSPIPPSGELFF